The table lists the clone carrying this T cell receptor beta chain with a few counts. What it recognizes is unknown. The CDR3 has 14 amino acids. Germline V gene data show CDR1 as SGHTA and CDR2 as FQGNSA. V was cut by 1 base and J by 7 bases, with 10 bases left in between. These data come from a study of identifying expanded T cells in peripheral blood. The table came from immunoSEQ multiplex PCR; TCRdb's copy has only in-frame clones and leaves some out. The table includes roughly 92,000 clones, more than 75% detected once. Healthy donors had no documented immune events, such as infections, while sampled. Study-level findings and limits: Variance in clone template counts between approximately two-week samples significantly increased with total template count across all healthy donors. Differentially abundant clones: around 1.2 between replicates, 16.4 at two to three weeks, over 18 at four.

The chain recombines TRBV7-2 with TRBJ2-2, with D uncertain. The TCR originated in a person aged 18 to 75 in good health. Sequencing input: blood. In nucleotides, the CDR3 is TGTGCCAGCAGCTTAGGCCCGTTCGGCGGGGAGCTGTTTTTT. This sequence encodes CASSLGPFGGELFF.